This T cell receptor (beta chain) was retrieved from a study of response to subunit inactivated influenza vaccine. Study results and limitations: Authors suggested that a seasonal influenza vaccination recruits few new T cells each time.

Note on this clonotype: Antigen specificity is unknown.

TCRdb used MiXCR to reprocess the RT-PCR reads, holding one entry per CDR3 protein. The sample contains hundreds of thousands of distinct CDR3 sequences, roughly 12% of which appear only once. CDR3 length equals 15 residues. V lost 8 bases to trimming and J lost 7 bases; unmatched junction nucleotides: 16. The rearrangement joins TRBV12-3 or TRBV12-4 to TRBJ1-2; TRBD1 agrees at 7 bases. Material: PBMCs from blood, obtained on the day of vaccination. The receptor's source is a man aged 45-65 years who received an inactivated influenza vaccine. Here the CDR3 reads CASLTTGAIRGGYTF. The CDR3 region has the DNA TGTGCCAGCCTGACTACAGGGGCGATTCGGGGTGGCTACACCTTC.